This T cell receptor beta chain was recorded in a study of blood T cell repertoires in COVID-19 (dated by TCRdb to between 2020 and 2021). Regarding the complete study: The collaborator samples originated in the United States, Italy and Spain and spanned the acute and convalescent phases of COVID-19. Subjects who had been exposed to COVID-19, were actively infected with it, or had recovered from it provided the deeply sampled blood TCRbeta repertoires that made up the dataset. The samples were drawn from the first 160 participants of the ongoing ImmuneRACE study and from over 950 subjects provided by 6 global collaborators. Where available, HLA class I and class II types were obtained from metadata supplied by the sample provider rather than from assay-based typing. The prospective study material was composed of cDNA or gDNA derived from T cells, B-cell-depleted T cells, or PBMCs. The sample metadata nearly always contained a de-identified subject ID, COVID-19 status, age in years and sex. The repertoires were released in a freely available public database intended as a resource for research on the immune response to SARS-CoV-2. Broader findings and caveats from the paper: The quantity of clinical and demographic metadata differed by source and by participant and was supplied without curation.

The collaborating institutions used their own protocols to collect whole blood in K2EDTA tubes. For TCRbeta analysis, collaborators shipped samples as frozen whole blood, isolated PBMCs, or DNA extracted from either of those sample types. Turning to this clone: Its antigen remains unidentified. Nothing much larger sits one base from this clone, and base qualities are not available.

From a lookup of the germline V gene, CDR1 and CDR2 are KGHSH and LQKENI. The CDR3, cysteine through phenylalanine, is 15 amino acids long. Only CDR3 DNA is held: 45 bases, read in frame from base 1. Ends trimmed: V by 3 bases, J by 4 bases; bases unmatched to a gene: 6. TCRbeta CDR3 regions were amplified from genomic DNA by means of the immunoSEQ Assay, a bias-controlled multiplex PCR. The study's processing was this. Within the assay, amplification of reference gene primers was used to estimate how many nucleated cells each sample contained. To quantify the absolute abundance of each unique TCRbeta CDR3 rearrangement, sequence reads were collapsed and filtered. Productive Simpson clonality was computed per sample as the square root of Simpson's diversity index over productive rearrangements. TCRdb stores this immuneACCESS table with in-frame sequences only. Part of the clones is absent; in the studies checked, under half of the shortfall reflects unresolved V genes, and no reason is known for the rest. The V and J calls and clone size come from that table; D and trimming were worked out from the DNA. This sample gives tens of thousands of clones in total; 65% to 90% of them show up just once. Clones ranked in the top ten supply roughly 6% of the sample.

The chain was built from TRBV18 and TRBJ1-2, and 9 junctional nucleotides match TRBD1. Sequencing was done on a sample of peripheral blood. The sequence was collected from a woman aged 55-70 years with acute or convalescent COVID-19. The sequenced DNA is TGTGCCAGCTCACCCAACACAGGGGGCACCTATGGCTACACCTTC. This encodes CASSPNTGGTYGYTF.